Listed here is a single TCR beta chain. This sample is part of a study of pediatric ulcerative colitis. One to two pinch biopsies were taken from the rectum during colonoscopy. TCRdb keeps only in-frame clones here, not all; method: immunoSEQ multiplex PCR. Seen here are 40,000 to 60,000 clones, 60% to 85% observed once, and the top ten hold over 3%. Germline CDR1 and CDR2: WNHNN and SYGVQD (reference sequence). V was clipped by 4 bases and J by 0 bases, with 12 bases between them. CDR3 length: 16 residues. The sample taken for sequencing was gut tissue. The gene calls are TRBV10-1 and TRBJ2-2; maybe TRBD2 (7 bases). This TCR came from a girl between 10 and 17 years old with moderate ulcerative colitis. DNA of the CDR3: TGCGCCAGCAGTGCGGGCGGGGGCACGAACACCGGGGAGCTGTTTTTT. Amino acid sequence: CASSAGGGTNTGELFF.